A single sample is the source of the 17 T cell receptor beta chains below, sequenced in a study of blood T cells in healthy people across ages. Using a J-beta primer mix together with a sample-barcoded 5' primer, a second PCR was run for about 6 to 11 cycles. TCRdb analysed the 5' RACE reads with MiXCR anew, one entry per CDR3 protein. The sample holds roughly 680,000 distinct CDR3 sequences; 21% are singletons and the top ten take 3.6%. Sequenced input: blood. These receptors were obtained from a man in his 70s in good health.

The chain carries TRBV12-5 and TRBJ1-5, with 7 bases identical to TRBD1. The ends lost 6 bases at V and 1 base at J; junction bases unmatched: 6. Germline CDR1 and CDR2: LGHNT and FRNRAP. The CDR3 is 15 residues long. CDR3 residues: CASGEGARSNQPQHF. The CDR3 DNA is TGTGCTAGTGGGGAGGGGGCACGGAGCAATCAGCCCCAGCATTTT.

This clonotype has only a few counts. The chain recombines TRBV12-3 or TRBV12-4 with TRBJ2-5; TRBD1 aligns across 8 bases. The CDR3 runs 14 residues. Losses at the gene ends were 1 base for V and 5 bases for J; bases not matched to a gene: 3. CDR3: CASSLGTGWETQYF. The CDR3 nucleotides are TGTGCCAGCAGTTTAGGGACAGGGTGGGAGACCCAGTACTTC.

J is TRBJ2-5 and V is TRBV3-1; 8 bases agree with TRBD1. The assigned J gene may be wrong: the sequence end matches TRBJ2-7 better. CDR1 is LGHDT, CDR2 YNNKEL, per germline (reference sequence). CDR3 size: 13 residues. This CDR3 reads CASSPRGLREQYF. Here the CDR3 DNA reads TGTGCCAGCAGCCCCAGGGGGCTTCGCGAGCAGTACTTC.

This clonotype was counted a few times. The rearrangement joins TRBV12-3 or TRBV12-4 to TRBJ2-1, with 10 nucleotides matching TRBD2. The J call may be faulty, since TRBJ2-7 better matches the DNA end. The CDR3 is 13 residues long. The CDR3 nucleotides read TGTGCCAGCCGTCTAGCGGGAGCCCACGAGCAGTACTTC. This codes for CASRLAGAHEQYF.

In this sample, this clonotype turned up a few times. The CDR3 loop reads CASSSPGFTNEKLFF. The CDR3 nucleotides read TGTGCCAGCAGCTCCCCGGGTTTCACTAATGAAAAACTGTTTTTT. The chain uses TRBV7-9 and TRBJ1-4; D not certain. The CDR3 loop spans 15 amino acids. The germline CDR1 and CDR2 sequences are SEHNR and FQNEAQ (reference sequence). Trimming cost V 4 bases and J 2 bases, with 11 bases left between them.

The chain recombines TRBV29-1 with TRBJ1-1; no clear D gene. In germline, CDR1 is SQVTM, CDR2 ANQGSEA. The CDR3 is made up of 11 amino acids. V was clipped by 4 bases and J by 8 bases, with 11 bases between them. The DNA for the CDR3 is TGCAGCGTTGGAGAGCGCCGCGAAGCTTTCTTT. It translates to CSVGERREAFF. The full variable domain, completed using reference TRBV29-1 and TRBJ1-1, is SAVISQKPSRDICQRGTSLTIQCQVDSQVTMMFWYRQQPGQSLTLIATANQGSEATYESGFVIDKFPISRPNLTFSTLTVSNMSPEDSSIYLCSVGERREAFFGQGTRLTVV.

This clonotype has ten or more counts. This sequence joins TRBV7-2 and TRBJ2-3; D gene ambiguous. From germline, CDR1 is SGHTA and CDR2 FQGNSA. The CDR3 contains 14 residues. Trimming cost V 0 bases and J 4 bases, with 8 bases left between them. CDR3 in DNA: TGTGCCAGCAGCTTAGCAGGGTCAGCAGATACGCAGTATTTT. Its translation: CASSLAGSADTQYF.

The table lists this clonotype with a few counts. The genes are TRBV3-1 and TRBJ2-3, with TRBD2 identical over 9 bases. The V segment lost 1 base and the J segment 5 bases; nucleotides outside the gene matches: 4. This CDR3 comprises 15 residues. Germline V CDR1 and CDR2: LGHDT, YNNKEL (reference sequence). CDR3 protein: CASSQGAGGVDTQYF. CDR3 sequence (DNA): TGTGCCAGCAGCCAAGGAGCGGGAGGAGTAGATACGCAGTATTTT.

A single count supports this clonotype. The gene calls are TRBV12-3 or TRBV12-4 and TRBJ2-5; D is ambiguous. V lost 5 bases and J 8 bases, leaving 9 bases between the germline ends. The CDR3 is made up of 11 amino acids. The CDR3, as DNA: TGTGCCAGCAGTACAGAACGTACCCAGTACTTC. Its protein is CASSTERTQYF.

The V call is TRBV21-1, the J call TRBJ1-5; the table gives TRBD1 as D, unverified against the DNA. TRBV21-1 is marked as a pseudogene. The CDR3 length is 14 residues. The CDR3 reads CASSNGTVNQPQHF. The CDR3 region has the DNA TGTGCCAGCAGCAACGGCACAGTCAATCAGCCCCAGCATTTT.

In this sample, this clonotype turned up a few times. The chain recombines TRBV6-5 with TRBJ2-5; either TRBD1 or TRBD2 may fit D (5 bases each). V gave up 2 bases and J gave up 5 bases, with 12 bases separating them. The CDR3 sequence is 14 residues long. Per germline, CDR1 MNHEY and CDR2 SVGAGI. In DNA form, the CDR3 reads TGTGCCAGCAGTTACGGGACGCCCCAGGAGACCCAGTACTTC. Translating gives CASSYGTPQETQYF.

In its sample, this clonotype was seen a few times. The gene calls are TRBV9 and TRBJ1-6; D gene ambiguous. The CDR3 runs 15 residues. Looked up from germline, CDR1 is SGDLS and CDR2 is YYNGEE. V was cut by 0 bases and J by 6 bases, with 10 bases left in between. For the CDR3, the DNA is TGTGCCAGCAGCGTAGGGGCCGGGCTTAATTCACCCCTCCACTTT. It specifies CASSVGAGLNSPLHF.

The chain employs TRBV20-1 and TRBJ2-1; 12 nucleotides align to TRBD2. V shed 6 bases and J 6 bases; nucleotides not matched to a gene: 3. The germline V gene has CDR1 DFQATT and CDR2 SNEGSKA (reference sequence). This CDR3 has 13 amino acids. Here the CDR3 DNA reads TGCAGTGCCCAGACTAGCGGGAGCAATGAGCAGTTCTTC. Its translation is CSAQTSGSNEQFF.

This clonotype was detected only a few times. The CDR3 region has the DNA TGTGCCAGCAGTTACTCGGGACCGAACCAAGAGACCCAGTACTTC. It is translated as CASSYSGPNQETQYF. The rearrangement uses TRBV6-5 and TRBJ2-5, with D tentatively TRBD1 or TRBD2 (5 bases each). The CDR3 has 15 residues. In germline, CDR1 is MNHEY, CDR2 SVGAGI. The ends were cut back, 0 bases at V and 0 bases at J, with 8 bases in the middle.

This clonotype was picked up a small number of times. The rearrangement joins TRBV4-3 to TRBJ2-5; perhaps D is TRBD1 or TRBD2 (5 bases each). Gene TRBJ2-1 matches the end of the DNA better, so the J call may be wrong. Germline assignment: CDR1 LGHNA and CDR2 YSLEER. This CDR3 is 13 amino acids long. As DNA, the CDR3 is TGCGCCAGCAGCCAAGGGGACGAGACTGAGCAGTTCTTC. It yields the protein CASSQGDETEQFF.

The rearrangement joins TRBV28 to TRBJ1-6, with TRBD1 as a possible D gene (6 bases). This CDR3 contains 14 residues. Germline CDR1 reads MDHEN; CDR2 reads SYDVKM. V shed 2 bases and J shed 10 bases, with 12 bases lying between them. CDR3 coding DNA: TGTGCCAGCAGTTTAACAGGGTTGTTATCACCCCTCCACTTT. It codes for CASSLTGLLSPLHF.

The chain is built from TRBV4-3 and TRBJ1-1; maybe TRBD1 (6 bases). V lost 3 bases to trimming and J lost 0 bases, with 8 bases between them. Germline-derived CDR1 and CDR2 are LGHNA and YSLEER. CDR3 length: 14 residues. CDR3 in DNA: TGCGCCAGCAGCCAGGACAGACTGAACACTGAAGCTTTCTTT. Its translation: CASSQDRLNTEAFF.